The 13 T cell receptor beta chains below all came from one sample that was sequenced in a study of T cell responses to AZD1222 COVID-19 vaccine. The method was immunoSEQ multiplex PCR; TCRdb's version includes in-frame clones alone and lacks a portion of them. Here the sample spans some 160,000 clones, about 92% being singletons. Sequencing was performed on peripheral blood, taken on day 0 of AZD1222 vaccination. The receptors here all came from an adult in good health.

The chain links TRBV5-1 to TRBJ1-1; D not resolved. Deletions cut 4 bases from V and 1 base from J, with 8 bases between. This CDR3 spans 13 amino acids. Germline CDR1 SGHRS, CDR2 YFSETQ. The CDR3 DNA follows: TGCGCCAGCAGCAAGGGAGAGAACACTGAAGCTTTCTTT. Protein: CASSKGENTEAFF.

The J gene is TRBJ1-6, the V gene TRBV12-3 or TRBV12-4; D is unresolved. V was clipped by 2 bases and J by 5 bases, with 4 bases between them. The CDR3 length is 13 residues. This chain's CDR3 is CASSLLNNSPLHF. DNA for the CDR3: TGTGCCAGCAGTTTATTAAATAATTCACCCCTCCACTTT.

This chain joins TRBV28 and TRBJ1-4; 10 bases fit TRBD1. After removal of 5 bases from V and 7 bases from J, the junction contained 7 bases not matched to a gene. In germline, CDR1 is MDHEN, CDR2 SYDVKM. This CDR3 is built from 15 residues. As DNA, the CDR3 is TGTGCCAGCAGTCTCCCGGGACAGGGGATTGAAAAACTGTTTTTT. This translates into CASSLPGQGIEKLFF. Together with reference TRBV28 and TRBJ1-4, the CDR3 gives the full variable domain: DVKVTQSSRYLVKRTGEKVFLECVQDMDHENMFWYRQDPGLGLRLIYFSYDVKMKEKGDIPEGYSVSREKKERFSLILESASTNQTSMYLCASSLPGQGIEKLFFGSGTQLSVL.

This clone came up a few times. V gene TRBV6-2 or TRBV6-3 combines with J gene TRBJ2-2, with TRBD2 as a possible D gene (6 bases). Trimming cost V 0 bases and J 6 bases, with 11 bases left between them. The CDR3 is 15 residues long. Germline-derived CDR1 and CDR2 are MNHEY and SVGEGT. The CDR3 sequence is CASSYSSEGAGELFF. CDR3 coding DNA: TGTGCCAGCAGTTACTCTTCGGAGGGAGCCGGGGAGCTGTTTTTT.

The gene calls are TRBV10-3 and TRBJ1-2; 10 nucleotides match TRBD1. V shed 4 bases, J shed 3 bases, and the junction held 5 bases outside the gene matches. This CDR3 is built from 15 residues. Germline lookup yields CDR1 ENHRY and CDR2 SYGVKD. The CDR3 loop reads CAISGGQGSHYGYTF. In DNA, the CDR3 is TGTGCCATCAGTGGGGGACAGGGGTCGCACTATGGCTACACCTTC.

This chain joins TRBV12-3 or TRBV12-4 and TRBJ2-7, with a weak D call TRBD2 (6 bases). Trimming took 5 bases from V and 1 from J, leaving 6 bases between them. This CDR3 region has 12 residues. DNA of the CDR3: TGTGCCAGCAGTGGGGGGTCCTACGAGCAGTACTTC. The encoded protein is CASSGGSYEQYF.

The CDR3 here is CASSLAGRDSGNTIYF. In nucleotides, the CDR3 is TGTGCCAGCAGCTTAGCAGGCAGGGACTCTGGAAACACCATATATTTT. The V call is TRBV7-6, the J call TRBJ1-3; the D gene is possibly TRBD1 (5 bases). The CDR3 runs to 16 residues. The germline V gene has CDR1 SGHVS and CDR2 FNYEAQ. The V end lost 0 bases, the J end lost 0 bases, and 9 bases lay between the germline ends.

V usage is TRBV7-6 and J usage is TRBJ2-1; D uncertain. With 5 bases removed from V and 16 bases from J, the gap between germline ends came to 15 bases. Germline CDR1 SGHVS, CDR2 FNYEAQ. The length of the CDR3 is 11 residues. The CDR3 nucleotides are TGTGCCAGCAGCCCGCGAGTTTTCCCTTTCTTC. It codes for CASSPRVFPFF.

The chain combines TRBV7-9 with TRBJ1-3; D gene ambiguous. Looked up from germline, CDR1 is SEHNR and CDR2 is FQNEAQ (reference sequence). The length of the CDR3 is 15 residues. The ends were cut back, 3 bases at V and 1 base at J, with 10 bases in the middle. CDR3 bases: TGTGCCAGCAGCTTGCGGGGTTCATCTGGAAACACCATATATTTT. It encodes CASSLRGSSGNTIYF.

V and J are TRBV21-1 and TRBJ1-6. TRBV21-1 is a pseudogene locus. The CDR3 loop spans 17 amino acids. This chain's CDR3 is CASSSARSRLVDSPLHF. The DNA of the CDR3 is TGTGCCAGCAGCAGCGCTCGGAGCAGGTTAGTCGATTCACCCCTCCACTTT.

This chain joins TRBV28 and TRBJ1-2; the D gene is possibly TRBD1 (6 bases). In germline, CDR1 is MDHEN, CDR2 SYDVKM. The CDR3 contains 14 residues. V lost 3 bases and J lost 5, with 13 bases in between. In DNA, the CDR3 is TGTGCCAGCAGTTTCTCTGGGGGCGGGTATGGCTACACCTTC. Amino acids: CASSFSGGGYGYTF.

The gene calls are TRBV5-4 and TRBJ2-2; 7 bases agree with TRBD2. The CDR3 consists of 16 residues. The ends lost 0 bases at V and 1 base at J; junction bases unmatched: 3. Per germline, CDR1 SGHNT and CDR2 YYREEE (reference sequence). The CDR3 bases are TGTGCCAGCAGCTTGGGACTAGCAGTGAACACCGGGGAGCTGTTTTTT. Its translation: CASSLGLAVNTGELFF.

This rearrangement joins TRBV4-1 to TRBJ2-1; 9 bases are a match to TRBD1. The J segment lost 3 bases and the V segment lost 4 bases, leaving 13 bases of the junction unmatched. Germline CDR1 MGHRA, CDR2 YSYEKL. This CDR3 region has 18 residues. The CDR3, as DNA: TGCGCCAGCAGCCCTCTGGGTTCCGGGACAGGGCACTACAATGAGCAGTTCTTC. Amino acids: CASSPLGSGTGHYNEQFF.